This T cell receptor (beta chain) was sequenced for a study of cytomegalovirus exposure and HLA in healthy donors. At the level of the study: Early on, a data release was issued that held some 85 million unique TCRs from HLA-typed donors.

Concerning this clone itself: Its antigen is not identified.

Whole-study results and caveats: Fewer N-insertions (relative to the approximately 670-donor mean) were reportedly seen in an Asian-associated ancestry cluster in a later analysis. In a later analysis, HLA-associated beta chains showed higher expansion and lower generation probabilities than comparable chains. A later analysis linked some 18,000 TCR beta sequences to HLA alleles at 0.05 false discovery rate.

The PCR had 60 Vbeta and 13 Jbeta primers. The method was immunoSEQ multiplex PCR; TCRdb's version includes in-frame clones alone and lacks a portion of them. The sample records about 110,000 clones, roughly 82% being singletons. The sample was PBMCs. This receptor was taken from a man over 45 in good health and CMV-seronegative.

Written as DNA, the CDR3 is TGTGCCAGCACCCCGGGACAGGGCGTTAGTTCTGGGGCCAACGTCCTGACTTTC. It is translated as CASTPGQGVSSGANVLTF. The chain is built from TRBV5-5 and TRBJ2-6; 9 bases fit TRBD1. V lost 6 bases to trimming and J lost 1 base; unmatched junction nucleotides: 11. Germline values: CDR1 SGHKS, CDR2 YYEKEE (reference sequence). This CDR3 is built from 18 residues.